This TCR beta chain stems from a study of breast tumors, draining lymph nodes, adjacent tissues. Study results and caveats: The data were judged consistent with most tumor T cells coming from lymph node and expanding in tumor.

Breast cancer patients provided tissue from their axillary draining lymph nodes. TCRdb redid the calling of the multiplex PCR reads with MiXCR, one entry per CDR3 protein. The table shows fewer than 85,000 distinct CDR3 sequences, with roughly a fifth occurring only once. Germline V gene sequence: CDR1 SEHNR, CDR2 FQNEAQ (reference sequence). Trimming cost V 4 bases and J 1 base, with 11 bases left between them. The length of the CDR3 is 14 residues. This clonotype was observed at least ten times. Its antigen is unknown. The V and J genes are TRBV7-9 and TRBJ2-7, with no clear D. The source of this sequence is a female donor with breast cancer. Some clones in this sample may be carry-over from other donors' samples. The material sequenced was axillary lymph node tissue. This chain's CDR3 is CASSSRVVSYEQYF. The CDR3 region has the DNA TGTGCCAGCAGCTCTAGAGTCGTGTCCTACGAGCAGTACTTC.